This T cell receptor beta chain was captured by sequencing in a study of Graves' ophthalmopathy and Graves' hyperthyroidism (dated by TCRdb to the late 2010s). Looking at the study overall: Peripheral blood was collected before any treatment was given, at the time of initial diagnosis. The study used TCR beta repertoire signatures to distinguish Graves' ophthalmopathy from Graves' hyperthyroidism and to predict progression to ophthalmopathy. In roughly 6 hyperthyroidism patients, the T-cell repertoire of thyroid tissue was compared with the T-cell repertoire of blood. The independent validation cohort included about 19 hyperthyroidism patients plus 17 patients who later progressed from hyperthyroidism to ophthalmopathy. In total, some 140 blood samples were TCR-sequenced: 40 to 45 ophthalmopathy, some 80 hyperthyroidism and 17 hyperthyroidism-to-ophthalmopathy patients. To explore V-J signatures distinguishing ophthalmopathy from hyperthyroidism, a discovery set of 100 patients (43 ophthalmopathy, 55 to 60 stable hyperthyroidism) was enrolled. For training and testing, the 95 to 100 patients in the discovery cohort were randomly divided in a 7:3 ratio. Following sampling, methimazole starting at 30 mg daily was administered to hyperthyroidism patients, and high-dose intravenous methylprednisolone was administered to ophthalmopathy patients.

For this clonotype: No cognate antigen has been identified for it. No much larger clone is present one base from it, and per-base qualities are unavailable.

A patient counted as having stable hyperthyroidism if there was no progression to ophthalmopathy within 18 months of follow-up. The hyperthyroidism patients were 18 to 65 years old and newly diagnosed, with a disease duration of less than 2 months. Anyone with other autoimmune diseases, uncontrolled infections, pregnancy or lactation was excluded from the study. Clinical symptoms, serum thyroxine, TRAb, thyroid ultrasound and orbital computed tomography were used for diagnosis. Using Ficoll-Paque density gradient centrifugation, PBMCs were isolated from about 10 ml of fresh peripheral blood. Total RNA was extracted with Trizol reagent and quality-checked on an Agilent 2100 Bioanalyzer. For repertoire sequencing, the TCR beta CDR3 regions were amplified from RNA transcripts. HTBI primers and the Qiagen OneStep RT-PCR kit were used in a first-round RT-PCR, which was followed by a second-round multiplex PCR, size selection and purification. Libraries were sequenced on an Illumina HiSeq2000 using paired-end 100 bp reads. Regarding the original processing steps: Reads were processed with SOAPnuke, discarding reads with adapters, uncalled bases, mean Phred below 15, or no exact constant-primer or identifier match. High-quality paired reads were merged with COPE v1.2.5. Each unique nucleotide sequence was treated as a clonotype, and MiTCR v1.1 was used to align the clonotypes to the IMGT TRB V, D and J references. The analysis was limited to V-J combinations with a frequency above 0.0001, which together covered approximately 99% of repertoires. For each V-J combination, a TCR clonal expansion and chaos score was defined as F50 clonal expansion divided by the chaos observed in the TCRdist matrix. Welch's t-statistics and random forest were used to reduce features to approximately 13 V-J combinations, which were fed into a naive Bayes classifier. The similarity between thyroid and blood repertoires was quantified using the Morisita-Horn index. TCRdb ran its own pipeline on the public reads, namely fastp trimming at Q25 and MiXCR clone calling, and kept in-frame beta chains. One record per CDR3 amino acid sequence lists the most common genes and DNA. These V and J calls derive from TCRdb rather than the authors' analysis. Across this sample there are hundreds of thousands of distinct CDR3 sequences, with 22% seen only once. Of the sample, approximately 7% is held by the ten largest clones.

Study-wide conclusions, independent of this receptor: In validation, the model predicted ophthalmopathy progression with 55% to 71% sensitivity and about 73% specificity; some 13 predicted patients were CT-confirmed with GO in a median of approximately six months. In cross-validation, the 13-signature model distinguished ophthalmopathy from stable hyperthyroidism with about 87% sensitivity and 81% to 83% specificity, and in the test set the corresponding values were approximately 80% and 68%. Sample size was not statistically predetermined, and group allocation was not concealed from the investigators. Among expanded thyroid clonotypes with frequency above 0.001, most also showed up in blood, which suggests that blood repertoires may reflect the thyroid immune response.

The source of this sequence is a woman aged 18-29 years with stable Graves' hyperthyroidism. Some clones in this sample may be carry-over from other donors' samples. Donor details come from another sample of the same person, matched by shared clones. The sequenced material came from peripheral blood.

The DNA sequence is as follows: TGTGCCAGCAGCCTCGGACTCGACGCCTACGAGCAGTACTTC. This yields the protein CASSLGLDAYEQYF. The V and J segments used are TRBV7-8 and TRBJ2-7, with a weak D call of TRBD2 (5 bases match). CDR1 and CDR2 were assigned from the germline V gene as SGHVS and FQNEAQ. The CDR3 holds 14 amino acids from the cysteine to the phenylalanine. The retained sequence is limited to the CDR3, 42 bases, with the frame set at the first base. Trimming removed 5 bases from V and 2 bases from J, leaving 13 bases between the germline ends.